The clone carrying this T cell receptor (beta chain) was counted many times. Its specificity is not known. This CDR3 spans 16 amino acids. The V gene's germline CDR1 is SGHRS and CDR2 YFSETQ. Trimming stripped 0 bases from V and 0 bases from J, with 10 bases between. The cDNA was generated by 5'RACE with 10-nucleotide random UMIs. TCRdb itself ran the 5' RACE reads through MiXCR, one entry per CDR3 protein. The profile shows some 43,000 distinct CDR3 sequences, approximately 2.4% of them singletons. The sample comes from a study of neurological immune-mediated disorders. Overall study results and limits: Clinical and MRI features did not associate with the cluster found in multiple sclerosis patients. Phylogenetic grouping assigned the repertoires of 18 of 34 multiple sclerosis patients to a single cluster of related CDR3 sequences. This cluster may be a repertoire-level signature. Multiple sclerosis patients had less TCR clonal expansion than even healthy controls, unlike HTLV-1-associated myelopathy.

The chain uses TRBV5-1 and TRBJ1-3, with a tentative D call TRBD1 (5 bases). Source material: PBMCs. The receptor comes from a man in his thirties or forties with multiple sclerosis. This CDR3 reads CASSLDGTSSGNTIYF. DNA of the CDR3: TGCGCCAGCAGCTTGGACGGGACGAGCTCTGGAAACACCATATATTTT.